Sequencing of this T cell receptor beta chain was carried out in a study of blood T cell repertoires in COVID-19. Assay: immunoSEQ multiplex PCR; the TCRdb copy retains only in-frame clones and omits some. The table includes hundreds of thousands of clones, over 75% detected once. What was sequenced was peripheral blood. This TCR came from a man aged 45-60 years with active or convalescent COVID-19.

The CDR3 coding sequence is TGTGCCAGCAGTTCCCAGGGTGGCAATCAGCCCCAGCATTTT. Translating gives CASSSQGGNQPQHF. J is TRBJ1-5 and V is TRBV6-5, with D possibly matching TRBD1 (5 bases). The CDR3 is 14 amino acids. CDR1 is MNHEY, CDR2 SVGAGI, per germline. Trimming shortened V by 4 bases and J by 2 bases, and 9 bases separated the two germline ends.